This T cell receptor beta chain originates from a study of cytomegalovirus exposure and HLA in healthy donors. Broader study findings: TCR beta sequences reportedly predicted most subjects' HLA-A and HLA-B alleles accurately. A later analysis linked a missense DCLRE1C variant to TCR beta V- and J-gene trimming. A list of approximately 160 TCR beta chains associated with cytomegalovirus was given.

The primer mix had 60 Vbeta and 13 Jbeta primers. TCRdb keeps only in-frame clones here, not all; method: immunoSEQ multiplex PCR. Seen here are some 170,000 clones, approximately 72% observed once, and the top ten hold about 2.5%. Details on this clone: Its antigen is undetermined.

Sample: PBMCs. This clonotype was sampled from a human donor in good health.

Here the CDR3 reads CASSISTEGGYTF. The CDR3 nucleotides read TGTGCCAGTAGTATAAGCACAGAAGGCGGCTACACCTTC. J is TRBJ1-2 and V is TRBV19; no definite D call. Deletions cut 2 bases from V and 8 bases from J, with 12 bases between. Germline V CDR1 and CDR2: LNHDA, SQIVND (reference sequence). The CDR3 contains 13 residues.